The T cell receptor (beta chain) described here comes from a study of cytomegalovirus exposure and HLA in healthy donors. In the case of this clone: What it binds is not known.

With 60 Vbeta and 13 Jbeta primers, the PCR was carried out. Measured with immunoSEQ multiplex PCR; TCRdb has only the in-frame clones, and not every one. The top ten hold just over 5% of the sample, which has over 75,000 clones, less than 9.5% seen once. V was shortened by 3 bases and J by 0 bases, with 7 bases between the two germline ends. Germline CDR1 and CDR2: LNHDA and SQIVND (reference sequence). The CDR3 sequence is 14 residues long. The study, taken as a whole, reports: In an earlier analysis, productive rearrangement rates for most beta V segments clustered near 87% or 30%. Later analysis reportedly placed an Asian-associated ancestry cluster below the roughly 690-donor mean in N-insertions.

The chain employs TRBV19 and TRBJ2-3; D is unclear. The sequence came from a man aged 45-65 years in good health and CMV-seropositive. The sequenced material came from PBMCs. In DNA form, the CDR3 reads TGTGCCAGTAGTATGACTTCTAGCACAGATACGCAGTATTTT. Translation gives CASSMTSSTDTQYF.